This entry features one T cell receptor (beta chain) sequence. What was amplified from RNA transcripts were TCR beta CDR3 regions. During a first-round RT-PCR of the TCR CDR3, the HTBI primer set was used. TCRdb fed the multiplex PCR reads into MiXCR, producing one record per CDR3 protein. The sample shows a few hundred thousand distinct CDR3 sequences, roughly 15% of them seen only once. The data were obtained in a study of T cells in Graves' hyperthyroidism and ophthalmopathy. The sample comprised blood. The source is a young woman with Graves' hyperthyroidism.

The CDR3 loop reads CASSVTVSGTDTQYF. The CDR3 DNA follows: TGTGCCAGCAGCGTCACAGTCTCCGGGACAGATACGCAGTATTTT. This chain connects TRBV9 to TRBJ2-3, with D unclear. This CDR3 comprises 15 residues. Trimming shortened V by 2 bases and J by 3 bases, and 13 bases separated the two germline ends. Germline CDR1 SGDLS, CDR2 YYNGEE.